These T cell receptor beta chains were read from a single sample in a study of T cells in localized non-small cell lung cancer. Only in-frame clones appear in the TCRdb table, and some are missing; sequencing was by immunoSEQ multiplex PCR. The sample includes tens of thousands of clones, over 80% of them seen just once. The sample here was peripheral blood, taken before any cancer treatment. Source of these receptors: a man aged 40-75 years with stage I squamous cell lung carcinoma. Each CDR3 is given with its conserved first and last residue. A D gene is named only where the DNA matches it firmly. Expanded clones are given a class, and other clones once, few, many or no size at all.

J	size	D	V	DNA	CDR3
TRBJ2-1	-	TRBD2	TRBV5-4	TGTGCCAGCAGTACTAGCGGGAACAATGAGCAGTTCTTC	CASSTSGNNEQFF
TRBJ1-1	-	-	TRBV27	TGTGCCAGCACCCCAAGTCGGGGGCGCCTTACTGAAGCTTTCTTT	CASTPSRGRLTEAFF
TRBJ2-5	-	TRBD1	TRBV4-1	TGCGCCAGCAGCCCAGGAAAGGGGGCACCCCCGACCCAGTACTTC	CASSPGKGAPPTQYF
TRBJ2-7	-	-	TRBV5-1	TGCGCCAGCAGCTTGTCGGACAGCTCCTACGAGCAGTACTTC	CASSLSDSSYEQYF
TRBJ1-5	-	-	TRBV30	TGTGCCTGGAGTCACCGGGAAAATCAGCCCCAGCATTTT	CAWSHRENQPQHF
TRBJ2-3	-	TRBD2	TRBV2	TGTGCCAGCACCGAAGGCGGGGGACTAAATACGCAGTATTTT	CASTEGGGLNTQYF
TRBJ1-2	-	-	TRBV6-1	TGTGCCAGCAGTGCGGCAAATTATGGCTACACCTTC	CASSAANYGYTF
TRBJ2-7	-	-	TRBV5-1	TGCGCCAGCAGCTCGGGGCCTTCCTACGAGCAGTACTTC	CASSSGPSYEQYF
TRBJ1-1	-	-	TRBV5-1	TGCGCCAGCAGCCCCGGGGGTGTTTCAGGAGGCACTGAAGCTTTCTTT	CASSPGGVSGGTEAFF
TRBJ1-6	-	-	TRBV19	TGTGCCAGTAGTATCGGTCAGTTAAGGTCACCCCTCCACTTT	CASSIGQLRSPLHF
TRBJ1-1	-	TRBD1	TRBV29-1	TGCAGCGAGCGACAGGGGGGCCCTGAAGCTTTCTTT	CSERQGGPEAFF
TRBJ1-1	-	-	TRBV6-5	TGTGCCAGCAGTTTGAGACAGTTGAACACTGAAGCTTTCTTT	CASSLRQLNTEAFF
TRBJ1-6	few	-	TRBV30	TGTGCCTGGAGAAGGCAAAGCTCCTATAATTCACCCCTCCACTTT	CAWRRQSSYNSPLHF
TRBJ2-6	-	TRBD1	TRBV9	TGTGCCAGCAGCACCCCGGACAGGATTCCATTGGGGGCCAACGTCCTGACTTTC	CASSTPDRIPLGANVLTF
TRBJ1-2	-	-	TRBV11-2	TGTGCCAGCAGCTTAGAAACGTATGGCTACACCTTC	CASSLETYGYTF
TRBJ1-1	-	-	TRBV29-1	TGCAGCGTTGGTATGGCAGCGAACACTGAAGCTTTCTTT	CSVGMAANTEAFF
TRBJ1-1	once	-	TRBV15	TGTGCCACCAGCAGAGTTACGGGGAACACTGAAGCTTTCTTT	CATSRVTGNTEAFF
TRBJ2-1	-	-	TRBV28	TGTGCCAGCAGTTTATCCGGGACACAAAGGGATGAGCAGTTCTTC	CASSLSGTQRDEQFF
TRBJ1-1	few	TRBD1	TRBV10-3	TGTGCCATCAGTCAACACGACAGGGGAGATGAAGCTTTCTTT	CAISQHDRGDEAFF
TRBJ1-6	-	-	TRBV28	TGTGCCAGCAGTTCCCTAGGAACCAATTCACCCCTCCACTTT	CASSSLGTNSPLHF
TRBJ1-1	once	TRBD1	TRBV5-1	TGCGCCAGCAGCTTGGGGTACAGGGGTGAAGCTTTCTTT	CASSLGYRGEAFF
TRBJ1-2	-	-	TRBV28	TGTGCCAGCGTACCGGGACAAATCTATGGCTACACCTTC	CASVPGQIYGYTF
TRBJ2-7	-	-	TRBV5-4	TGTGCCAGCAGCACTGACACGTCCTACGAGCAGTACTTC	CASSTDTSYEQYF
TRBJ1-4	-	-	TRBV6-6	TGTGCCAGCAGACGGGGGGATGAAAAACTGTTTTTT	CASRRGDEKLFF
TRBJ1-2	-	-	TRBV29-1	TGCAGCGTTGGGAGTGGACCCTATGGCTACACCTTC	CSVGSGPYGYTF
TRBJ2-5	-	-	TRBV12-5	TGTGCTAGTGGTTTGGGAATCAGGGACGGAGAGACCCAGTACTTC	CASGLGIRDGETQYF
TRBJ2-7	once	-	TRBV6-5	TGTGCCAGCAGCCGTCGGGACGGTGACTACGAGCAGTACTTC	CASSRRDGDYEQYF
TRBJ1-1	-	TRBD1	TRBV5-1	TGCGCCAGCAGCTTCGAAGGGACAGGGGAAGCTTTCTTT	CASSFEGTGEAFF
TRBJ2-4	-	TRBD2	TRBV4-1	TGCGCCAGCAGCCAAGGTCCCGCTAGCGGAACTTTAAACATTCAGTACTTC	CASSQGPASGTLNIQYF
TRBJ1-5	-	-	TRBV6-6	TGTGCCAGCAGGGACGAAACGTTGAATCAGCCCCAGCATTTT	CASRDETLNQPQHF
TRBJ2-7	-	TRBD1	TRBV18	TGTGCCAGCTCACCTACCCTGGGACAGCCCATGGCGGGCTACGAGCAGTACTTC	CASSPTLGQPMAGYEQYF
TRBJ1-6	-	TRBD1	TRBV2	TGTGCCAGCATCGCCCAGGGGGGCGGTAATTCACCCCTCCACTTT	CASIAQGGGNSPLHF
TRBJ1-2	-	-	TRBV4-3	TGCGCCAGCAGCCAAGGACAGGCCTACTATGGCTACACCTTC	CASSQGQAYYGYTF
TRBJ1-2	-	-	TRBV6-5	TGTGCCAGCAGTTACTCGCAGGGATATAACTATGGCTACACCTTC	CASSYSQGYNYGYTF
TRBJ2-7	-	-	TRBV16	TGTGCCAGCAGCCAAGGGCACGGTAGCAACGAGCAGTACTTC	CASSQGHGSNEQYF
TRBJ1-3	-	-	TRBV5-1	TGCGCCAGCAGCTTGGGGTCTCTAGGGGGAAACACCATATATTTT	CASSLGSLGGNTIYF
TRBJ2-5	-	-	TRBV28	TGTGCCAGCAGTTTAACCTACCAAGAGACCCAGTACTTC	CASSLTYQETQYF
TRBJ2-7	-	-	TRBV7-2	TGTGCCAGCAGCCCATCCGGCGGAGGCTCCTACGAGCAGTACTTC	CASSPSGGGSYEQYF
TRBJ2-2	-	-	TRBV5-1	TGCGCCAGCACCAATGGCGCCACATGGGCCGGGGAGCTGTTTTTT	CASTNGATWAGELFF
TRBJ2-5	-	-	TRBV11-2	TGTGCCAGCAGCTTAGGGGCCCAAGAGACCCAGTACTTC	CASSLGAQETQYF
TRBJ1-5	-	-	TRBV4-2	TGTGCCAGCAGCCAAGCCGGGGACCAAAATCAGCCCCAGCATTTT	CASSQAGDQNQPQHF
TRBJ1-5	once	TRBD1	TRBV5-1	TGCGCCAGCAGCCAGACAGGGGGCGACCAGCCCCAGCATTTT	CASSQTGGDQPQHF
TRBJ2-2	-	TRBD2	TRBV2	TGTGCCAGCAAGCTAGCGGGTAACACCGGGGAGCTGTTTTTT	CASKLAGNTGELFF
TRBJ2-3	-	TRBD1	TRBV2	TGTGCCAGCAGTGACAGGGGGGATACGCAGTATTTT	CASSDRGDTQYF
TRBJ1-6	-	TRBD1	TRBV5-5	TGTGCCAGCAGCTCATACAGGGGGCACAGCAATTCACCCCTCCACTTT	CASSSYRGHSNSPLHF
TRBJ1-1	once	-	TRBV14	TGTGCCAGCAGCCAAGATCCCGCCAGCACTGAAGCTTTCTTT	CASSQDPASTEAFF
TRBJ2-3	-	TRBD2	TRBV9	TGTGCCAGCAGCGTATTAGCGGGGGGCCCGACAGATACGCAGTATTTT	CASSVLAGGPTDTQYF
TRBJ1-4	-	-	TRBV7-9	TGTGCCAGCAGCGGTCTTCGGGGGAGCCACGGGAATAATGAAAAACTGTTTTTT	CASSGLRGSHGNNEKLFF
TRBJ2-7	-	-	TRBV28	TGTGCCAGCAGTTTACGATTGGGGGCATCCTACGAGCAGTACTTC	CASSLRLGASYEQYF
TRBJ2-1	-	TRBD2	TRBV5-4	TGTGCCAGCAGCTCGGGACTATCCTACAATGAGCAGTTCTTC	CASSSGLSYNEQFF
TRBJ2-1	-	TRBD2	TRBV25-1	TGTGCCAGCAGCCTGAGTAGCGGGGGCTTTGAGCAGTTCTTC	CASSLSSGGFEQFF
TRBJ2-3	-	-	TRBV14	TGTGCCAGCAGCCGTATCGGGGGGCCTAGCACAGATACGCAGTATTTT	CASSRIGGPSTDTQYF
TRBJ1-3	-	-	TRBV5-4	TGTGCCAGCAGCTTGGATGGGGTCCTCTCTGGAAACACCATATATTTT	CASSLDGVLSGNTIYF
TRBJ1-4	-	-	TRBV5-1	TGCGCCAGCAGCTTGGGCGGGGGCTGGGAAAAACTGTTTTTT	CASSLGGGWEKLFF
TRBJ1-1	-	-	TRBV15	TGTGCCACCAGCAGAGATAAAACAGGGAACACTGAAGCTTTCTTT	CATSRDKTGNTEAFF